This T cell receptor (beta chain) appears in the sequencing data of a study of response to subunit inactivated influenza vaccine. This clonotype has a count of ten or more. The antigen remains undetermined. Study-wide findings and caveats: Authors suggested that a seasonal influenza vaccination recruits few new T cells each time.

Using its own MiXCR run on the RT-PCR reads, TCRdb lists one record per CDR3 protein. Here the sample spans 560,000 or so distinct CDR3 sequences, under 9% being singletons. The sample was PBMCs from blood, taken less than 25 months after vaccination. The sequence was obtained from a man aged 50 to 75 who received an inactivated influenza vaccine.

The CDR3, as DNA: TGTGCCAGCAGCTTAGTTGGTAAGACTAGCGGGGGCAACTACAATGAGCAGTTCTTC. It encodes CASSLVGKTSGGNYNEQFF. V usage is TRBV11-2 and J usage is TRBJ2-1, with 12 bases that match TRBD2. The germline V gene encodes CDR1 SGHAT and CDR2 FQNNGV. The CDR3 consists of 19 residues. Trimming took 1 base from V and 3 from J; bases not matched to a gene: 10.